This TCR beta chain is drawn from a study of cytomegalovirus exposure and HLA in healthy donors. Study results and limitations: Specificity for CMV antigens was confirmed in vitro for a few of the CMV-associated chains. Rarity characterized most TCR sequences, yet some public TCRs appeared in many donors. The listing of about 150 TCR beta chains classed them as cytomegalovirus-associated.

It was the roughly 130-subject validation cohort, separate from the roughly 700-subject first cohort, to which the donors belonged. Sequencing used immunoSEQ multiplex PCR; TCRdb keeps in-frame clones, though not all of them. The sample contains about 130,000 clones, approximately 91% of which appear only once. As for this clone: No antigen is known for it.

Germline CDR1 is MGHRA and CDR2 is YSYEKL. The length of the CDR3 is 15 residues. V shed 1 base, J shed 1 base, and the junction held 4 bases outside the gene matches. The specimen sequenced was PBMCs. The TCR originated in a man aged 30 to 45 in good health and CMV-seronegative. This chain joins TRBV4-1 and TRBJ2-7; 7 bases fit TRBD2. CDR3 DNA sequence: TGCGCCAGCAGCCAAGGGGAGGGCGGATCCTACGAGCAGTACTTC. Translating gives CASSQGEGGSYEQYF.